The clone carrying this TCR beta chain turned up a few times. Preparing the TCRbeta library involved the use of unique molecular identifiers. From the PCR reads, TCRdb called clonotypes with MiXCR, one entry per CDR3 protein. The sample has fewer than 400,000 distinct CDR3 sequences, approximately 23% seen once. CDR1 is MNHEY, CDR2 SMNVEV, per germline (reference sequence). The CDR3 consists of 16 residues. V trimming: 8 bases; J trimming: 4 bases; junction bases outside the gene matches: 11. These data are taken from a study of T-cell reconstitution after alpha-beta-depleted transplantation in children.

The receptor was isolated from a male patient between 10 and 17 years old who had a stem cell transplant for acute lymphoblastic leukemia, so the T cells may come from the graft donor. This specimen consisted of PBMCs, mostly from graft donor cells, obtained 180 days after TCRalphabeta/CD19-depleted stem cell transplant. The J gene is TRBJ1-5, the V gene TRBV27; 10 bases map to TRBD1. The CDR3 loop reads CASGDRGIVWNQPQHF. Here the CDR3 DNA reads TGTGCCAGCGGGGACAGGGGTATCGTATGGAATCAGCCCCAGCATTTT.